This TCR beta chain originates from a study of blood T cell repertoires in COVID-19 (dated by TCRdb to 2020 to 2022). Describing the broader study: Samples covering the acute and convalescent phases of COVID-19 were provided by collaborators in the United States, Italy and Spain. The prospective study material was composed of cDNA or gDNA derived from T cells, B-cell-depleted T cells, or PBMCs. Deeply sampled blood TCRbeta repertoires from subjects exposed to, actively infected with, or recovered from COVID-19 were included in the dataset. The repertoires were released in a freely available public database meant as a resource for research on the immune response to SARS-CoV-2. Samples were obtained from the ongoing ImmuneRACE study (first 160 participants) and from some 1,300 subjects provided by 6 global collaborators. Sample metadata almost always included a de-identified subject ID, COVID-19 status, age in years and sex. Where available, HLA class I and class II types were obtained from metadata supplied by the sample provider rather than from assay-based typing. The paper's findings and limits, for the study overall: Clinical and demographic metadata were provided uncurated, with the amount varying by source and participant.

A remark on this clone: The antigen it binds to is not known. No much larger clone is present one base from it, and per-base qualities are unavailable.

The collaborating institutions used their own protocols to collect whole blood in K2EDTA tubes. Collaborator samples were shipped for TCRbeta analysis as frozen whole blood, isolated PBMCs, or DNA extracted from either sample type. The trim is 0 bases for V and 2 bases for J, with a gap of 9 bases between the germline ends. The CDR3 runs 14 residues from the cysteine to the phenylalanine. Of the read, only the CDR3 DNA is kept; its 42 bases are in frame from base 1. Sequences SGHKS (CDR1) and YYEKEE (CDR2) are obtained from the germline V gene (reference sequence). The immunoSEQ Assay, a bias-controlled multiplex PCR, was used to amplify TCRbeta CDR3 regions from genomic DNA. Per the source publication's procedure: Nucleated cell counts per sample were estimated from amplification of reference gene primers within the assay. To quantify the absolute abundance of each unique TCRbeta CDR3 rearrangement, sequence reads were collapsed and filtered. For each sample, productive Simpson clonality was calculated as the square root of Simpson's diversity index across productive rearrangements. The clones in this table, taken by TCRdb from immuneACCESS, are in-frame only. Not every clone is retained; where verified, under half of the shortfall comes from an unresolved V gene, and the cause of the rest is unknown. The DNA gave D and trimming, while V, J and clone size come from that table. The sample includes about 70,000 clones, with approximately 90% observed a single time. The ten biggest clones cover almost 4% of the sample.

Sample: peripheral blood. This sequence uses TRBV5-5 and TRBJ2-7, with a weak D call of TRBD1 (5 bases match). The receptor was derived from a man in his sixties or seventies with active COVID-19. The DNA sequence is as follows: TGTGCCAGCAGCTTGGGCATGGGGCCCTACGAGCAGTACTTC. It encodes CASSLGMGPYEQYF.